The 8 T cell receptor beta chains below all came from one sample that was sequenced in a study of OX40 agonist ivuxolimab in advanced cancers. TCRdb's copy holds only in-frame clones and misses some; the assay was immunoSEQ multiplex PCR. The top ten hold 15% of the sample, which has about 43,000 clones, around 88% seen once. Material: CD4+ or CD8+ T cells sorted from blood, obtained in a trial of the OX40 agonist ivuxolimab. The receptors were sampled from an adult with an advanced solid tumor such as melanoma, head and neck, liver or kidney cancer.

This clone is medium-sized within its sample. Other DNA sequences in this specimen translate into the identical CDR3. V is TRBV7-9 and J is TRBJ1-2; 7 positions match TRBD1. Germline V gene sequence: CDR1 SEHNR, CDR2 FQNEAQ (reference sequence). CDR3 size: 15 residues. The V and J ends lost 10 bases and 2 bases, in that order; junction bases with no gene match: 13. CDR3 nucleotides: TGTGCCACCCTTTTTCCCATACAGGGGAACTATGGCTACACCTTC. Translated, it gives CATLFPIQGNYGYTF.

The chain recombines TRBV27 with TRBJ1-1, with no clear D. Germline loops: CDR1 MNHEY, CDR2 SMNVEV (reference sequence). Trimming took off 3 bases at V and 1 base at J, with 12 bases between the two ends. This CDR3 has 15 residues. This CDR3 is CASSFAISGNTEAFF. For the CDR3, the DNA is TGTGCCAGCAGTTTCGCAATCAGTGGGAACACTGAAGCTTTCTTT.

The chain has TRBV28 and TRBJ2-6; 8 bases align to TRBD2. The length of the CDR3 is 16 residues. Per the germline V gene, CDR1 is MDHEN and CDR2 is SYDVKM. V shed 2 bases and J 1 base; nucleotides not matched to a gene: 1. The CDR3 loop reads CASSLGTSSGANVLTF. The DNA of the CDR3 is TGTGCCAGCAGTTTAGGGACTAGTTCTGGGGCCAACGTCCTGACTTTC.

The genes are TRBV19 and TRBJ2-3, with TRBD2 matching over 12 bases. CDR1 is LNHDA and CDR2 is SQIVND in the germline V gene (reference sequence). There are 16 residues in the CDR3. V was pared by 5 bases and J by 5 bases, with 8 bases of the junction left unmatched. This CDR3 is CASSPRLAGVGDTQYF. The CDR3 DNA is TGTGCCAGTAGTCCCAGACTAGCGGGAGTAGGAGATACGCAGTATTTT.

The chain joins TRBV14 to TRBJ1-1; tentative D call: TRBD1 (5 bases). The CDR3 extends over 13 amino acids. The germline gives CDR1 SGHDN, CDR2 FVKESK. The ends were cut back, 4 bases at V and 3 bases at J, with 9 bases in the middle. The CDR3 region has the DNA TGTGCCAGCAGCCCTCTGGGGCACACTGAAGCTTTCTTT. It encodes CASSPLGHTEAFF. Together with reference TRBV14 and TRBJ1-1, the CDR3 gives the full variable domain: EAGVTQFPSHSVIEKGQTVTLRCDPISGHDNLYWYRRVMGKEIKFLLHFVKESKQDESGMPNNRFLAERTGGTYSTLKVQPAELEDSGVYFCASSPLGHTEAFFGQGTRLTVV.

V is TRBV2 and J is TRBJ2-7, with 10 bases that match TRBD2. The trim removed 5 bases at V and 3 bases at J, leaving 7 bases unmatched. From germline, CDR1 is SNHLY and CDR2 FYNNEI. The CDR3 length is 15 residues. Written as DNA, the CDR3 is TGTGCCAGCAGTATAGGACTAGCGGTTTTCTACGAGCAGTACGTC. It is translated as CASSIGLAVFYEQYV.

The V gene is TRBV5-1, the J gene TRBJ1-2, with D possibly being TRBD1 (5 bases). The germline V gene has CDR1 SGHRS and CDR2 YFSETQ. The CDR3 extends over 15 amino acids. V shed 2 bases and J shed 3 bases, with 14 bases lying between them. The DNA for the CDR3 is TGCGCCAGCAGCTTCCCCCCGGGGCAGGACTATGGCTACACCTTC. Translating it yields CASSFPPGQDYGYTF.

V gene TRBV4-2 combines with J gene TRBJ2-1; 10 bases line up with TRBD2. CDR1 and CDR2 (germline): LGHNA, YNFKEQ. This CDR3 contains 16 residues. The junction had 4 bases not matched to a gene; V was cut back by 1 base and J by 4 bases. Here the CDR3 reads CASSQGTSGDYNEQFF. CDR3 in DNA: TGTGCCAGCAGCCAAGGCACTAGCGGGGATTACAATGAGCAGTTCTTC.